This TCR beta chain was retrieved from a study of T cell responses to AZD1222 COVID-19 vaccine. Whole-study results and caveats: CD4 TCRs linked to vaccination spanned spike, dominating at 160-218 and 743-854. In a largely white British group with more females than males, clonal diversity was possibly underestimated.

A remark on this clone: Its antigen is still unknown.

Using immunoSEQ multiplex PCR, the repertoire was profiled, and TCRdb retains in-frame clones only, with some absent. Here the sample spans roughly 70,000 clones, about 85% being singletons. The germline gives CDR1 SGDLS, CDR2 YYNGEE. The V gene lost 4 bases and the J gene lost 3 bases, with 14 bases spanning the gap. The CDR3 spans 15 residues. The rearrangement links TRBV9 to TRBJ2-4; no clear D gene. The sequence was collected from an adult in good health. Sequences were derived from peripheral blood, sampled on day 0 of AZD1222 vaccination. The CDR3 coding sequence is TGTGCCAGCAGCCCGTCTGGCCGCATCAAAAACATTCAGTACTTC. Protein product: CASSPSGRIKNIQYF.